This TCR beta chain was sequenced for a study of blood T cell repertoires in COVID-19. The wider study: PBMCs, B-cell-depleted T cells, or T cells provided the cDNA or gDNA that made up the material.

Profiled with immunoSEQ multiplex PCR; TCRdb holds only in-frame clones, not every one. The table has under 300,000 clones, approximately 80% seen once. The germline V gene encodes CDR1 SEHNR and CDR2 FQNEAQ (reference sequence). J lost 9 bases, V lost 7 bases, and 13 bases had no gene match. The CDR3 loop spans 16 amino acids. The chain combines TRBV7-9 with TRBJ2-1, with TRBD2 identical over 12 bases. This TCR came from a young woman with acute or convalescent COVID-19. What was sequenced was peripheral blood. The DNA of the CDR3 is TGTGCCAGCATCCCGGGGGCTAGCGGGAGGGAGGGTGAGCAGTTCTTC. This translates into CASIPGASGREGEQFF.